These 18 T cell receptor beta chains were sequenced from one sample in a study of OX40 agonist ivuxolimab in advanced cancers. Clones were sequenced by immunoSEQ multiplex PCR, and TCRdb holds only the in-frame ones, with some missing. The sample lists 65,000 to 75,000 clones, about 88% occurring once. The source material was CD4+ or CD8+ T cells sorted from blood, sampled in a trial of the OX40 agonist ivuxolimab. These receptors were taken from an adult with an advanced solid tumor such as melanoma, head and neck, liver or kidney cancer.

The chain uses TRBV15 and TRBJ2-1, with 8 bases matching TRBD2. CDR1 and CDR2 from the germline V gene are LNHNV and YYDKDF (reference sequence). Trimming at V came to 1 base and at J to 7 bases, leaving 9 bases not matched to a gene. This CDR3 spans 16 amino acids. The CDR3 is CATSRGSGGARNEQFF. The CDR3, as DNA: TGTGCCACCAGCAGAGGGAGCGGGGGCGCTAGGAATGAGCAGTTCTTC.

The chain joins TRBV19 to TRBJ2-2; D is ambiguous. In germline, CDR1 is LNHDA, CDR2 SQIVND (reference sequence). This CDR3 is built from 15 residues. With 6 bases removed from V and 1 base from J, the gap between germline ends came to 12 bases. The CDR3 protein is CASRGITLNTGELFF. CDR3 sequence (DNA): TGTGCCAGTAGGGGGATTACACTGAACACCGGGGAGCTGTTTTTT. The full variable domain, its missing parts supplied by reference TRBV19 and TRBJ2-2, is DGGITQSPKYLFRKEGQNVTLSCEQNLNHDAMYWYRQDPGQGLRLIYYSQIVNDFQKGDIAEGYSVSREKKESFPLTVTSAQKNPTAFYLCASRGITLNTGELFFGEGSRLTVL.

The chain couples TRBV11-2 to TRBJ2-2, with D perhaps matching TRBD1 or TRBD2 (6 bases each). This CDR3 has 16 amino acids. The V end was cut by 3 bases, the J end by 4 bases, with 15 bases between. Per germline, CDR1 SGHAT and CDR2 FQNNGV. In DNA, the CDR3 is TGTGCCAGCAGCTTTACCCCACAGGGAGGCACCGGGGAGCTGTTTTTT. Translation gives CASSFTPQGGTGELFF.

V gene TRBV7-2 combines with J gene TRBJ2-7; TRBD1 aligns across 8 bases. The germline gives CDR1 SGHTA, CDR2 FQGNSA. Germline trimming cut 4 bases from V and 1 base from J; bases unmatched to any gene: 6. CDR3 length equals 15 residues. The CDR3 loop is CASSSTGQASYEQYF. The CDR3 bases are TGTGCCAGCAGCTCTACGGGACAGGCGTCCTACGAGCAGTACTTC. The whole variable domain, filled in from reference TRBV7-2 and TRBJ2-7, reads GAGVSQSPSNKVTEKGKDVELRCDPISGHTALYWYRQSLGQGLEFLIYFQGNSAPDKSGLPSDRFSAERTGGSVSTLTIQRTQQEDSAVYLCASSSTGQASYEQYFGPGTRLTVT.

CDR3 region: CASSEDTVREQFF. The CDR3 DNA is TGTGCCAGCAGCGAGGACACCGTGAGGGAGCAGTTCTTC. The chain carries TRBV5-4 and TRBJ2-1; tentative D call: TRBD1 (5 bases). CDR1 SGHNT and CDR2 YYREEE come from the germline V gene (reference sequence). Trimming shortened V by 4 bases and J by 10 bases, and 15 bases separated the two germline ends. The CDR3 is 13 residues long.

V gene TRBV5-1 combines with J gene TRBJ2-3; 8 bases fit TRBD2. The CDR3 runs to 16 residues. The junction had 4 bases not matched to a gene; V was cut back by 1 base and J by 0 bases. Germline V gene data show CDR1 as SGHRS and CDR2 as YFSETQ. DNA for the CDR3: TGCGCCAGCAGCTTGAATGCGGGAGGAAGCACAGATACGCAGTATTTT. Amino acid sequence: CASSLNAGGSTDTQYF.

The rearrangement links TRBV18 to TRBJ1-2; weak D call: TRBD1 (6 bases). Looked up from germline, CDR1 is KGHSH and CDR2 is LQKENI. Trimming shortened V by 3 bases and J by 6 bases, and 17 bases separated the two germline ends. CDR3 length: 15 amino acids. The CDR3 sequence: CASSPLSDRSHGYTF. The DNA for the CDR3 is TGTGCCAGCTCACCCCTTTCGGACAGATCCCATGGCTACACCTTC.

The V and J genes are TRBV7-3 and TRBJ1-4; D remains ambiguous. The ends were cut back, 3 bases at V and 0 bases at J, with 8 bases in the middle. The length of the CDR3 is 15 residues. Germline V gives CDR1 SGHTA, CDR2 FQGTGA. The CDR3 loop reads CASSLSPATNEKLFF. CDR3 sequence (DNA): TGTGCCAGCAGCTTGAGCCCAGCAACTAATGAAAAACTGTTTTTT.

A few counts support this clone. The V gene is TRBV25-1, the J gene TRBJ2-1, with D perhaps matching TRBD2 (5 bases). CDR1 and CDR2 (germline): MGHDK, SYGVNS. This CDR3 spans 14 amino acids. V lost 4 bases to trimming and J lost 3 bases, with 10 bases between them. Here the CDR3 DNA reads TGTGCCAGCAGTGGGACCGGACTCTACAATGAGCAGTTCTTC. Its translation is CASSGTGLYNEQFF.

This chain uses TRBV5-6 with TRBJ1-1; D may be TRBD1 (6 bases). V lost 1 base and J lost 6, with 10 bases in between. CDR3 length: 13 amino acids. CDR1 and CDR2 (germline): SGHDT, YYEEEE. CDR3 DNA sequence: TGTGCCAGCAGCTTGTATCGGGGGCCTGAAGCTTTCTTT. Translated, it gives CASSLYRGPEAFF.

The chain is built from TRBV19 and TRBJ1-2; 12 bases fit TRBD1. The trim removed 9 bases at V and 6 bases at J, leaving 11 bases unmatched. Germline-derived CDR1 and CDR2 are LNHDA and SQIVND (reference sequence). This CDR3 comprises 15 residues. CDR3 amino acids: CASAEGTGGLNGYTF. CDR3 nucleotide sequence: TGTGCCAGCGCAGAGGGGACAGGGGGCCTCAATGGCTACACCTTC.

This clone was seen more than once but under ten times. The chain has TRBV29-1 and TRBJ1-1, with unresolved D. The germline V gene has CDR1 SQVTM and CDR2 ANQGSEA. V lost 4 bases and J 0 bases, leaving 6 bases between the germline ends. The CDR3 has 12 residues. The CDR3 region has the DNA TGCAGCGTTGTAGTAGTGAACACTGAAGCTTTCTTT. Protein: CSVVVVNTEAFF.

This chain joins TRBV5-1 and TRBJ2-2; TRBD1 matches 7 bases. V was clipped by 6 bases and J by 1 base; unmatched bases: 9. Germline loops: CDR1 SGHRS, CDR2 YFSETQ. The CDR3 contains 16 residues. This chain's CDR3 is CASTLKQGMNTGELFF. The CDR3 region has the DNA TGCGCCAGCACCTTAAAACAGGGGATGAACACCGGGGAGCTGTTTTTT.

V usage is TRBV28 and J usage is TRBJ2-6; a possible D gene is TRBD1 (5 bases). Trimming cost V 9 bases and J 4 bases, with 13 bases left between them. Looked up from germline, CDR1 is MDHEN and CDR2 is SYDVKM. The CDR3 spans 14 residues. The CDR3 region is CASSTASGANVLTF. For the CDR3, the DNA is TGTGCCAGTTCGACAGCGTCCGGGGCCAACGTCCTGACTTTC.

The chain employs TRBV6-6 and TRBJ2-7, with 10 bases that match TRBD1. The CDR3 runs to 15 residues. Germline V CDR1 and CDR2: MNHNY, SVGAGI (reference sequence). J gave up 2 bases and V 6 bases, and 7 bases lay outside the gene matches. The CDR3 nucleotides are TGTGCCAGCAGACCGACAGGGGGCGGTACCTACGAGCAGTACTTC. Translation: CASRPTGGGTYEQYF.

This clone was recorded only once. The rearrangement joins TRBV29-1 to TRBJ2-2, with D unresolved. The CDR3 consists of 15 residues. Germline assignment: CDR1 SQVTM and CDR2 ANQGSEA. Trimming took off 0 bases at V and 6 bases at J, with 14 bases between the two ends. The CDR3 region has the DNA TGCAGCGTTGAAGATGCAGGATTCGATCCCGGGGAGCTGTTTTTT. It specifies CSVEDAGFDPGELFF.

The genes are TRBV4-3 and TRBJ2-1; maybe TRBD2 (7 bases). This CDR3 comprises 16 residues. In germline, CDR1 is LGHNA, CDR2 YSLEER. Trimming removed 0 bases from V and 7 bases from J, with 16 bases in between. The CDR3 region has the DNA TGCGCCAGCAGCCAAGATTTGACGGGGGGCCGGAATGAGCAGTTCTTC. Protein product: CASSQDLTGGRNEQFF.

The chain employs TRBV2 and TRBJ1-1, with no clear D. Trimming took off 11 bases at V and 4 bases at J, with 11 bases between the two ends. This CDR3 contains 11 residues. Looked up from germline, CDR1 is SNHLY and CDR2 is FYNNEI. This chain's CDR3 is CASRAVTEAFF. Written as DNA, the CDR3 is TGTGCCTCCCGGGCAGTCACTGAAGCTTTCTTT.